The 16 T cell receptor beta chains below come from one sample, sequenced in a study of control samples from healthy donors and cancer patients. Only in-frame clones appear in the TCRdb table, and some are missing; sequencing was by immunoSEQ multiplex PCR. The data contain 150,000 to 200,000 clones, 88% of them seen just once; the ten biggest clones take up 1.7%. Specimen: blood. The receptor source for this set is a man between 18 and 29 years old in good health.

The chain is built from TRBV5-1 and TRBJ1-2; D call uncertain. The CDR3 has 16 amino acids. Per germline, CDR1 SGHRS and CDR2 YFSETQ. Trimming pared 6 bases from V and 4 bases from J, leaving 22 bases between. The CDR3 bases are TGCGCCAGCACCCGAGGTGTGGCAGGATCAACCTATGGCTACACCTTC. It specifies CASTRGVAGSTYGYTF.

The CDR3 DNA reads as TGTGCCAGCAGCTTCCGGGCTGGGGCCAACGTCCTGACTTTC. Its translation is CASSFRAGANVLTF. The V and J genes are TRBV7-9 and TRBJ2-6; no reliable D call. The CDR3 runs to 14 residues. Germline-derived CDR1 and CDR2 are SEHNR and FQNEAQ (reference sequence). Trimming took 3 bases from V and 2 from J, leaving 5 bases between them.

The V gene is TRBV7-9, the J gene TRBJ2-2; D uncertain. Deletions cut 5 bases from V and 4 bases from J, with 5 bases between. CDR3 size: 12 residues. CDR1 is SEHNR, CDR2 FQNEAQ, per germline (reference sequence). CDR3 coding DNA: TGTGCCAGCAGCCTCATCACCGGGGAGCTGTTTTTT. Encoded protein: CASSLITGELFF.

The CDR3 region has the DNA TGTGCCAGCAGTTATGGGGACAGTACAAAGACCCAGTACTTC. Encoded protein: CASSYGDSTKTQYF. The chain employs TRBV6-2 or TRBV6-3 and TRBJ2-5; 7 bases align to TRBD1. CDR1 is MNHEY, CDR2 SVGEGT, per germline. Germline trimming cut 3 bases from V and 6 bases from J; bases unmatched to any gene: 7. The CDR3 runs to 14 residues.

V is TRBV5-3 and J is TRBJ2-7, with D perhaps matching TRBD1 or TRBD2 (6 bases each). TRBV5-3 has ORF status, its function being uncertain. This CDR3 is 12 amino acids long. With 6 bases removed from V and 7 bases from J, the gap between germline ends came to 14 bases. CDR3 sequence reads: CARIRQAGEQYF. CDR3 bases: TGTGCCAGAATTAGACAGGCGGGGGAGCAGTACTTC.

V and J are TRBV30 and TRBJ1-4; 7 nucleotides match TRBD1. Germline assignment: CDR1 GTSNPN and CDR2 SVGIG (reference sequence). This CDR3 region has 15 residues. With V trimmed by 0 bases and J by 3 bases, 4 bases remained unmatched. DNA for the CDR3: TGTGCCTGGAGTGTACGGGACAGTCCTAATGAAAAACTGTTTTTT. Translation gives CAWSVRDSPNEKLFF.

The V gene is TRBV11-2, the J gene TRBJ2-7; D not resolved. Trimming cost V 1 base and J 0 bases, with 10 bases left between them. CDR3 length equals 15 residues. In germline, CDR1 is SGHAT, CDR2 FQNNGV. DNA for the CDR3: TGTGCCAGCAGCTTAGTCGGCCCTAGCTCCTACGAGCAGTACTTC. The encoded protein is CASSLVGPSSYEQYF.

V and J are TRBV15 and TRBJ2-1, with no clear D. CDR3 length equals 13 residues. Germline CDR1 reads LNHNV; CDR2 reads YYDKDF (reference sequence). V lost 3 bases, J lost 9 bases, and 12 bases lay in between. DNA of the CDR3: TGTGCCACCAGCAGTTCCATCCTGGGTGAGCAGTTCTTC. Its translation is CATSSSILGEQFF.

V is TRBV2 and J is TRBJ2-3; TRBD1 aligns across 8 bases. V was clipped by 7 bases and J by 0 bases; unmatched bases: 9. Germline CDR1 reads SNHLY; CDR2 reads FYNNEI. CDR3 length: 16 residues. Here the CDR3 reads CASIWTGFTSTDTQYF. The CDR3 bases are TGTGCCAGCATCTGGACAGGGTTTACTAGCACAGATACGCAGTATTTT.

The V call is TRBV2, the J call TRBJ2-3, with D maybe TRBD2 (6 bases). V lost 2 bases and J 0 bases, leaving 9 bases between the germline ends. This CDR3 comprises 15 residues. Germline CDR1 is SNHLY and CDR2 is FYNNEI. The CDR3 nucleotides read TGTGCCAGCAGTGAACCGGGGGTGAGCACAGATACGCAGTATTTT. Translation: CASSEPGVSTDTQYF.

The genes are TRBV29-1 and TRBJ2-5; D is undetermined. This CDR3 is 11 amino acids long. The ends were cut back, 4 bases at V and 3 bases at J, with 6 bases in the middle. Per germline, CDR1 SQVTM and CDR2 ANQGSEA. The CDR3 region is CSVGGEETQYF. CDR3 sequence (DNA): TGCAGCGTTGGTGGCGAAGAGACCCAGTACTTC.

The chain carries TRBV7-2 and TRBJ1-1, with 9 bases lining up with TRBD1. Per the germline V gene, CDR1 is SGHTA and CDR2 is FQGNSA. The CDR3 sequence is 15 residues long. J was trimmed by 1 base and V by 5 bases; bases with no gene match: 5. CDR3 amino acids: CASSAGQGRNTEAFF. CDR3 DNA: TGTGCCAGCAGCGCGGGACAGGGACGGAACACTGAAGCTTTCTTT.

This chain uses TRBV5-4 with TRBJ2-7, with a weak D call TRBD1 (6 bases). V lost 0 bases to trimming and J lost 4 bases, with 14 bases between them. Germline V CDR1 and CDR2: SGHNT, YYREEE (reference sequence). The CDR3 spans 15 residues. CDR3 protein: CASSLDPGVIYEQYF. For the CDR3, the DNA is TGTGCCAGCAGCTTGGATCCAGGGGTCATATACGAGCAGTACTTC.

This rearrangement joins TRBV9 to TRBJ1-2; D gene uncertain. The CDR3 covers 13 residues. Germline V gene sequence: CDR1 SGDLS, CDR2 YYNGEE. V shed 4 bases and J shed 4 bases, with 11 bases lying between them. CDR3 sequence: CASSSRERYGYTF. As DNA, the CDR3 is TGTGCCAGCAGCTCCCGGGAACGCTATGGCTACACCTTC.

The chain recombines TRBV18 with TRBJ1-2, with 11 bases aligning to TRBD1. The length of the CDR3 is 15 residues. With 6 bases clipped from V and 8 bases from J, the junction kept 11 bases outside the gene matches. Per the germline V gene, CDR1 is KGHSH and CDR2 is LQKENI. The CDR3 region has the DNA TGTGCCAGCTCGGACGCCGGACAGGGGGCGAACGGCTACACCTTC. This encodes CASSDAGQGANGYTF.

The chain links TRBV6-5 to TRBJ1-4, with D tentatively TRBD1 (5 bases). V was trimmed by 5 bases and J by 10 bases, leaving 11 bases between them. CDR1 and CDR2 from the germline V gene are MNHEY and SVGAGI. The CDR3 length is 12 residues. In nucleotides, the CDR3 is TGTGCCAGCAGTCCTGGTCAGGGAAAACTGTTTTTT. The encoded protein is CASSPGQGKLFF.